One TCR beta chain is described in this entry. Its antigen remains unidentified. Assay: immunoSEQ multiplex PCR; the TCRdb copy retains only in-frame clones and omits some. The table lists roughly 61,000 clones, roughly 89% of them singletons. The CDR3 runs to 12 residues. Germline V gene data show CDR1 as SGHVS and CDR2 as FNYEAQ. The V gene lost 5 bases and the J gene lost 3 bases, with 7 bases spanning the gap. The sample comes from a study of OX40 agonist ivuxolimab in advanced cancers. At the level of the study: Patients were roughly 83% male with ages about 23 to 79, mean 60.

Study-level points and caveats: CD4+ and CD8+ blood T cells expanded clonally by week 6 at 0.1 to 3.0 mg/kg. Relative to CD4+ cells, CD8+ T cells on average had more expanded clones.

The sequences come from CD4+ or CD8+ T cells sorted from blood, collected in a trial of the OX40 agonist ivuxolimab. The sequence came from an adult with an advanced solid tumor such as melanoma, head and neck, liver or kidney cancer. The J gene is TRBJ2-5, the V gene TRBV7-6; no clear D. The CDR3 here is CASSAVEETQYF. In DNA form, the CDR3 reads TGTGCCAGCAGCGCAGTAGAAGAGACCCAGTACTTC. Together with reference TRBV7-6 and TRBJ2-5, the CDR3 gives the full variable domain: GAGVSQSPRYKVTKRGQDVALRCDPISGHVSLYWYRQALGQGPEFLTYFNYEAQQDKSGLPNDRFSAERPEGSISTLTIQRTEQRDSAMYRCASSAVEETQYFGPGTRLLVL.